This T cell receptor beta chain derives from a study of spatial heterogeneity in lung cancer. Looking at the study overall: Alpha-chain sequences were consistently detected in smaller numbers than beta-chain sequences.

The time point is: sample taken at primary tumor resection. Unsorted whole RNA of tumor, nontumor lung or frozen PBMC was sequenced. CDR1 and CDR2 (germline): SEHNR, FQNEAQ (reference sequence). This CDR3 spans 15 amino acids. Deletions cut 4 bases from V and 2 bases from J, with 14 bases between. With regard to this clonotype: Its specificity is not known.

Whole-study findings and limits: Compared with follow-up, resection was when ubiquitous expanded tumor TCRs appeared in blood more.

Individual TCR cDNA molecules each bore their own unique molecular identifier. TCRdb called the 5' RACE reads again in MiXCR, with one record for every CDR3 protein. Among tens of thousands of distinct CDR3 sequences, under 25% were seen once, and the ten largest hold 5% to 8%. The origin of this receptor is a male donor with early-stage non-small cell lung cancer. The source material was PBMCs, sampled at surgery. This chain connects TRBV7-9 to TRBJ1-1, with D unresolved. The DNA for the CDR3 is TGTGCCAGCAGCTCCGATTGGACCGTCAACACTGAAGCTTTCTTT. Its translation: CASSSDWTVNTEAFF.